Shown below are 18 T cell receptor beta chains from a single sample sequenced in a study of T cells in Graves' hyperthyroidism and ophthalmopathy. The source material, RNA transcripts, was used to amplify TCR beta CDR3 regions. Carried out on the TCR CDR3, a first-round RT-PCR used the HTBI primer set. TCRdb re-analysed the multiplex PCR reads in MiXCR, keeping a single row per CDR3 protein. The sample has nearly 600,000 distinct CDR3 sequences; around 13% are singletons. The sequenced sample was blood. The origin of the receptors is a woman in her 30s with Graves' hyperthyroidism that later progressed to Graves' ophthalmopathy.

This clonotype was detected many times. This chain's CDR3 is CASSTDGAGSNQPQHF. CDR3 nucleotide sequence: TGTGCCAGTAGTACCGACGGTGCTGGGAGCAATCAGCCCCAGCATTTT. This rearrangement joins TRBV19 to TRBJ1-5; no firm D call. V lost 4 bases and J 1 base, leaving 14 bases between the germline ends. This CDR3 has 16 amino acids. Germline V gene data show CDR1 as LNHDA and CDR2 as SQIVND (reference sequence). Looking up the rest from reference TRBV19 and TRBJ1-5 gives the full variable domain: DGGITQSPKYLFRKEGQNVTLSCEQNLNHDAMYWYRQDPGQGLRLIYYSQIVNDFQKGDIAEGYSVSREKKESFPLTVTSAQKNPTAFYLCASSTDGAGSNQPQHFGDGTRLSIL.

This clonotype was picked up many times. The V gene is TRBV10-3, the J gene TRBJ1-1, with D possibly TRBD1 on 5 matching bases. The germline gives CDR1 ENHRY, CDR2 SYGVKD. There are 15 residues in the CDR3. V lost 2 bases and J 4 bases, leaving 14 bases between the germline ends. CDR3: CAISEDNSGGTEAFF. The CDR3 region has the DNA TGTGCCATCAGTGAGGATAACTCGGGGGGCACTGAAGCTTTCTTT.

This clonotype has more than one count but fewer than ten. The genes are TRBV30 and TRBJ1-5, with 7 bases fitting TRBD1. Unmatched junction bases numbered 5, after V lost 2 bases and J lost 4 bases. Per the germline V gene, CDR1 is GTSNPN and CDR2 is SVGIG (reference sequence). The CDR3 contains 14 residues. In DNA form, the CDR3 reads TGTGCCTGGAGTAAGGGACAGCATAATCAGCCCCAGCATTTT. Protein: CAWSKGQHNQPQHF. The full variable domain, its missing parts supplied by reference TRBV30 and TRBJ1-5, is SQTIHQWPATLVQPVGSPLSLECTVEGTSNPNLYWYRQAAGRGLQLLFYSVGIGQISSEVPQNLSASRPQDRQFILSSKKLLLSDSGFYLCAWSKGQHNQPQHFGDGTRLSIL.

This clonotype was observed many times. The V and J genes are TRBV19 and TRBJ2-3, with D possibly being TRBD1 (6 bases). The germline V gene has CDR1 LNHDA and CDR2 SQIVND (reference sequence). Trimming shortened V by 6 bases and J by 4 bases, and 14 bases separated the two germline ends. This CDR3 is 14 amino acids long. The CDR3 spells CASSDRSESDTQYF. DNA for the CDR3: TGTGCCAGTAGCGACAGGTCCGAATCAGATACGCAGTATTTT.

This clonotype has at least ten counts. CDR3 sequence reads: CATSDPTGWETQYF. DNA for the CDR3: TGTGCCACCAGTGATCCAACCGGGTGGGAGACCCAGTACTTC. The rearrangement joins TRBV24-1 to TRBJ2-5; D is unclear. Germline V CDR1 and CDR2: KGHDR, SFDVKD. This CDR3 comprises 14 residues. With 3 bases removed from V and 5 bases from J, the gap between germline ends came to 12 bases.

DNA of the CDR3: TGTGCCAGCAGTTACAGGGCCTCCCCCGGGGAGCTGTTTTTT. Translation gives CASSYRASPGELFF. The chain recombines TRBV28 with TRBJ2-2, with a possible D match to TRBD1 (6 bases). This CDR3 is built from 14 residues. Germline lookup yields CDR1 MDHEN and CDR2 SYDVKM. Trimming stripped 4 bases from V and 6 bases from J, with 12 bases between.

This clonotype has at least ten counts. CDR3 sequence (DNA): TGTGCCAGCAGTTCCTTCAGGGATAGCAATCAGCCCCAGCATTTT. Protein product: CASSSFRDSNQPQHF. The chain recombines TRBV28 with TRBJ1-5; the D gene is possibly TRBD1 (5 bases). V was pared by 4 bases and J by 0 bases, with 10 bases between. CDR3 length: 15 residues. From germline, CDR1 is MDHEN and CDR2 SYDVKM.

CDR3 nucleotides: TGTGCCAGTAGTATAACACAGATTAATGAAAAACTGTTTTTT. Its protein is CASSITQINEKLFF. The rearrangement joins TRBV19 to TRBJ1-4; D uncertain. V shed 2 bases and J shed 4 bases, with 8 bases lying between them. The germline V gene has CDR1 LNHDA and CDR2 SQIVND (reference sequence). The CDR3 runs to 14 residues.

This clonotype has only a few counts. The chain is built from TRBV5-1 and TRBJ2-7; D remains unclear. This CDR3 has 15 residues. The germline gives CDR1 SGHRS, CDR2 YFSETQ. V shed 5 bases and J shed 2 bases, with 17 bases lying between them. CDR3 nucleotide sequence: TGCGCCAGCAGAGGTGGCGGAGCGCAGGCCTACGAGCAGTACTTC. Amino acid sequence: CASRGGGAQAYEQYF.

The rearrangement joins TRBV5-4 to TRBJ2-7; TRBD2 aligns across 9 bases. V lost 0 bases and J lost 6; bases outside the gene matches: 4. The CDR3 is 14 residues long. Germline V CDR1 and CDR2: SGHNT, YYREEE (reference sequence). CDR3 in DNA: TGTGCCAGCAGCTTGGGGCGGGAGGGCCGCGAGCAGTACTTC. The encoded protein is CASSLGREGREQYF.

The chain recombines TRBV5-5 with TRBJ1-1, with D perhaps matching TRBD1 (6 bases). There are 12 residues in the CDR3. Between the trimmed V and J ends, which lost 3 bases and 9 bases, there was a span of 12 bases. CDR1 and CDR2 (germline): SGHKS, YYEKEE (reference sequence). The CDR3 DNA sequence: TGTGCCAGCAGCTACGGGCAGGGGAAAGCTTTCTTT. This sequence encodes CASSYGQGKAFF.

This clonotype showed up many times. The V gene is TRBV3-1, the J gene TRBJ2-7; the D gene is possibly TRBD2 (5 bases). The V end lost 1 base, the J end lost 0 bases, and 10 bases lay between the germline ends. Per germline, CDR1 LGHDT and CDR2 YNNKEL (reference sequence). This CDR3 spans 15 amino acids. The CDR3 nucleotides are TGTGCCAGCAGCCAAGGATCAGCGGTCTCCTACGAGCAGTACTTC. Translation gives CASSQGSAVSYEQYF.

The table lists this clonotype with a few counts. The chain joins TRBV6-5 to TRBJ2-7; D possibly corresponds to TRBD2 (6 bases). This CDR3 region has 15 residues. Germline CDR1 MNHEY, CDR2 SVGAGI. V was clipped by 3 bases and J by 1 base, with 13 bases between them. The CDR3 protein is CASSYRGLPSYEQYF. The CDR3 bases are TGTGCCAGCAGTTATCGGGGACTTCCATCCTACGAGCAGTACTTC.

This clonotype was observed at least ten times. V and J are TRBV2 and TRBJ1-2; D is unclear. The CDR3 contains 11 residues. Germline CDR1 and CDR2: SNHLY and FYNNEI. The V end was cut by 4 bases, the J end by 7 bases, with 7 bases between. CDR3 bases: TGTGCCAGCAGTGGCACCGGTGGCTACACCTTC. This translates into CASSGTGGYTF.

This clonotype was seen a single time. A much larger clone sits a single nucleotide away, making a read error possible. The chain uses TRBV29-1 and TRBJ2-2; the D gene is possibly TRBD1 (6 bases). The length of the CDR3 is 11 residues. V lost 5 bases and J 8 bases, leaving 9 bases between the germline ends. Germline assignment: CDR1 SQVTM and CDR2 ANQGSEA. In DNA form, the CDR3 reads TGCAGCGTTCCAGGGGAAGGGGAGCTGTTTTTT. This sequence encodes CSVPGEGELFF.

In regard to this clonotype: This may come from a read error, since a much larger clone is one base off. This rearrangement joins TRBV30 to TRBJ2-7; possibly TRBD1 for D (7 bases). The germline V gene has CDR1 GTSNPN and CDR2 SVGIG (reference sequence). The CDR3 covers 13 residues. The CDR3 loop reads CVGSRGELYEQYF. As DNA, the CDR3 is TGTGTCGGGTCCAGGGGGGAACTTTACGAGCAGTACTTC. The variable domain in full, with the rest retrieved from reference TRBV30 and TRBJ2-7, is SQTIHQWPATLVQPVGSPLSLECTVEGTSNPNLYWYRQAAGRGLQLLFYSVGIGQISSEVPQNLSASRPQDRQFILSSKKLLLSDSGFYLCVGSRGELYEQYFGPGTRLTVT.

As concerns this clonotype: This may be a read error, as it is one base from a much larger clone. The chain combines TRBV5-1 with TRBJ2-1, with 9 bases fitting TRBD2. The CDR3 extends over 15 amino acids. V shed 0 bases and J 5 bases; nucleotides not matched to a gene: 3. Germline V lookup: CDR1 SGHRS, CDR2 YFSETQ. The CDR3 sequence is CASSLVGTSNNEQFF. In DNA form, the CDR3 reads TGCGCCAGCAGCTTGGTCGGGACTAGCAACAATGAGCAGTTCTTC.

This clonotype was seen only a few times. The CDR3, as DNA: TGTGCCACCAGCAGAGATACGAAGGCAGGGGACTATGGCTACACCTTC. Protein product: CATSRDTKAGDYGYTF. This chain uses TRBV15 with TRBJ1-2, with D tentatively TRBD1 (6 bases). The CDR3 totals 16 residues. Trimming pared 0 bases from V and 3 bases from J, leaving 14 bases between. Germline CDR1 and CDR2: LNHNV and YYDKDF (reference sequence).